This T cell receptor beta chain comes out of a study of blood T cell repertoires in COVID-19 (dated by TCRdb to about 2020). Some background on the complete study: Samples from collaborators originated in the United States, Italy and Spain and spanned both the acute and convalescent phases of COVID-19. The sample metadata nearly always contained a de-identified subject ID, COVID-19 status, age in years and sex. The repertoires were released in a freely available public database meant as a resource for research on the immune response to SARS-CoV-2. Subjects who had been exposed to COVID-19, were actively infected with it, or had recovered from it provided the deeply sampled blood TCRbeta repertoires that made up the dataset. Where available, HLA class I and class II types were taken from metadata supplied by the sample provider and were not determined by assay-based typing. Samples were obtained from the ongoing ImmuneRACE study (first 160 participants) and from 1,000 to 1,500 subjects provided by 6 global collaborators. The prospective study material was composed of cDNA or gDNA derived from T cells, B-cell-depleted T cells, or PBMCs.

Points the paper makes about the study in general: How much clinical and demographic metadata was included differed by source and by participant, and the metadata was provided uncurated.

With regard to this clone: It has no known antigen specificity. Within one base of it there is no much larger clone, and no base qualities were kept.

In Seattle, one collaborating source enrolled patients while the infection was active and tracked those patients longitudinally over the course of disease. The collaborating institutions used their own protocols to collect whole blood in K2EDTA tubes. For TCRbeta analysis, collaborators shipped samples as frozen whole blood, isolated PBMCs, or DNA extracted from either of those sample types. TCRbeta CDR3 regions were amplified from genomic DNA by means of the immunoSEQ Assay, a bias-controlled multiplex PCR. Under the source paper's analysis protocol: The number of nucleated cells in each sample was estimated from the amplification of reference gene primers within the assay. To quantify the absolute abundance of each unique TCRbeta CDR3 rearrangement, sequence reads were collapsed and filtered. For each sample, productive Simpson clonality was calculated as the square root of Simpson's diversity index over productive rearrangements. What TCRdb holds here is the immuneACCESS table cut down to in-frame rearrangements. Part of the clones is not present; checked against another copy, under half of the missing clones reflect an unresolved V gene, and the others are unexplained. V and J calls and clone size are copied from that table; D and trimming were computed from the DNA. For this sample there are some 120,000 clones; approximately 89% appear just once. The top ten hold roughly 3% of the sample.

Sequences were obtained from peripheral blood. The source of this sequence is a woman older than 75 with COVID-19, enrolled during active disease.

The CDR3 has the sequence CASSVDTPGANVLTF. The DNA reads TGTGCCAGCAGTGTAGACACTCCTGGGGCCAACGTCCTGACTTTC. The chain joins TRBV28 to TRBJ2-6, with no confident D gene call. The CDR3 spans 15 residues, from the cysteine through the phenylalanine. Only the CDR3 part of the read is kept: 45 bases, read in frame from the first base. Trimming removed 5 bases from V and 2 bases from J, leaving 10 bases between the germline ends. The germline V gene provides CDR1 MDHEN and CDR2 SYDVKM.